This TCR beta chain is from a study of T-cell memory formation after mild COVID-19. Points on this clonotype: The antigen is not known.

TCRdb analysed the 5' RACE reads with MiXCR anew, one entry per CDR3 protein. The table lists fewer than 150,000 distinct CDR3 sequences, about 6.5% of them singletons. Study observations and caveats: The main location of contracting CD4+ clones was CM and EM, and that of contracting CD8+ clones was EMRA.

The clonotype comes from an adult woman who had mild COVID-19 (a few samples of this study predate the infection). Cell type and time point are not known. The sample comprised PBMCs or a T cell subset sorted from them (not recorded which).

The CDR3 region is CSVEGHPNTEAFF. The CDR3, as DNA: TGCAGCGTTGAAGGACACCCGAACACTGAAGCTTTCTTT. The chain uses TRBV29-1 and TRBJ1-1, with D unclear. This CDR3 is built from 13 residues. Germline values: CDR1 SQVTM, CDR2 ANQGSEA. Trimming removed 1 base at V and 1 base at J, with 7 bases between.